Presented here are 19 T cell receptor beta chains from one specimen sequenced in a study of blood T cell repertoires in COVID-19. Clones were read by immunoSEQ multiplex PCR, and TCRdb kept only the in-frame ones, dropping some. The data contain roughly 140,000 clones, approximately 85% of them singletons. Sample: peripheral blood. Receptors were obtained from a woman aged 55-69 years with COVID-19, enrolled during active disease.

The chain uses TRBV6-6 and TRBJ1-1, with 9 bases that match TRBD1. Germline trimming cut 6 bases from V and 3 bases from J; bases unmatched to any gene: 5. Germline V lookup: CDR1 MNHNY, CDR2 SVGAGI (reference sequence). The CDR3 contains 14 residues. The CDR3 reads CASRNTGGDTEAFF. The CDR3 region has the DNA TGTGCCAGCAGAAACACAGGGGGCGACACTGAAGCTTTCTTT.

The chain uses TRBV19 and TRBJ1-2; D unresolved. Germline V gene lookup returns CDR1 LNHDA and CDR2 SQIVND (reference sequence). V lost 3 bases and J 4 bases, leaving 9 bases between the germline ends. The CDR3 length is 13 residues. The CDR3 sequence: CASSIRSFYGYTF. The CDR3 nucleotides read TGTGCCAGTAGTATTAGATCCTTCTATGGCTACACCTTC.

This clone was found once. The genes are TRBV5-1 and TRBJ1-6; 7 nucleotides match TRBD1. This CDR3 spans 15 amino acids. Germline V gene lookup returns CDR1 SGHRS and CDR2 YFSETQ. The ends lost 4 bases at V and 7 bases at J; junction bases unmatched: 8. The CDR3 region has the DNA TGCGCCAGCAGCAGTTCCGGGACAGAGAATTCACCCCTCCACTTT. Its translation: CASSSSGTENSPLHF.

V gene TRBV5-4 combines with J gene TRBJ2-3, with 11 bases lining up with TRBD2. CDR1 and CDR2 (germline): SGHNT, YYREEE (reference sequence). The CDR3 runs 15 residues. V lost 4 bases, J lost 4 bases, and 5 bases stayed unmatched. This chain's CDR3 is CASSRSGGAADTQYF. The CDR3 region has the DNA TGTGCCAGCAGCCGTAGCGGGGGGGCGGCAGATACGCAGTATTTT.

The chain uses TRBV24-1 and TRBJ2-3; 8 nucleotides match TRBD2. The CDR3 is 16 residues long. V trimming: 3 bases; J trimming: 3 bases; junction bases outside the gene matches: 7. Germline loops: CDR1 KGHDR, CDR2 SFDVKD. CDR3 protein: CATSDPGGPSTDTQYF. The DNA for the CDR3 is TGTGCCACCAGTGATCCGGGGGGGCCGTCGACAGATACGCAGTATTTT.

The chain is built from TRBV18 and TRBJ2-1, with 7 positions matching TRBD2. Germline lookup yields CDR1 KGHSH and CDR2 LQKENI. The CDR3 consists of 15 residues. The J segment lost 3 bases and the V segment lost 4 bases, leaving 6 bases of the junction unmatched. The CDR3 protein is CASSLASGDYNEQFF. In nucleotides, the CDR3 is TGTGCCAGCTCACTCGCTAGCGGAGACTACAATGAGCAGTTCTTC.

This chain connects TRBV29-1 to TRBJ1-2, with D uncertain. This CDR3 contains 13 residues. V was cut by 1 base and J by 4 bases, with 10 bases left in between. Germline values: CDR1 SQVTM, CDR2 ANQGSEA. In nucleotides, the CDR3 is TGCAGCGTTGAAGTCACAGATTCCTATGGCTACACCTTC. Its translation is CSVEVTDSYGYTF.

The rearrangement joins TRBV6-4 to TRBJ1-2; TRBD1 matches 9 bases. Trimming took 0 bases from V and 4 from J; bases not matched to a gene: 9. Germline CDR1 reads MRHNA; CDR2 reads SNTAGT. The CDR3 spans 17 residues. The CDR3 bases are TGTGCCAGCAGTGACTCTTACTCTTCGGACAGGGGCTATGGCTACACCTTC. Protein product: CASSDSYSSDRGYGYTF.

The chain employs TRBV21-1 and TRBJ1-1; TRBD1, the D gene given by the table, was not confirmed from the DNA. TRBV21-1 is a recognized pseudogene. The CDR3 consists of 16 residues. This CDR3 reads CASSKALLTGNTEAFF. The CDR3 DNA sequence: TGTGCCAGCAGCAAAGCGCTTTTGACAGGTAACACTGAAGCTTTCTTT.

The chain couples TRBV5-5 to TRBJ1-2; maybe TRBD1 (6 bases). CDR3 length: 17 residues. Germline CDR1 is SGHKS and CDR2 is YYEKEE (reference sequence). Trimming left V 3 bases short and J 8 bases short, with 26 bases between. The CDR3 reads CASSYGQNPILTEGYTF. DNA of the CDR3: TGTGCCAGCAGCTACGGACAGAATCCAATACTTACGGAGGGCTACACCTTC.

V and J are TRBV5-5 and TRBJ1-2; D possibly corresponds to TRBD1 (5 bases). The CDR3 loop spans 15 amino acids. Per germline, CDR1 SGHKS and CDR2 YYEKEE (reference sequence). The V and J ends lost 0 bases and 4 bases respectively, with 13 bases between them. CDR3 loop: CASSLVSGITYGYTF. The CDR3 DNA reads as TGTGCCAGCAGCTTGGTTTCAGGGATAACCTATGGCTACACCTTC.

The V and J genes are TRBV5-6 and TRBJ2-7; 9 bases line up with TRBD1. The ends lost 4 bases at V and 0 bases at J; junction bases unmatched: 5. The CDR3 has 15 residues. Per germline, CDR1 SGHDT and CDR2 YYEEEE. In DNA form, the CDR3 reads TGTGCCAGCAGCCGACAGGGGGAGAACTCCTACGAGCAGTACTTC. Amino acids: CASSRQGENSYEQYF.

The rearrangement joins TRBV2 to TRBJ2-2; a weak D match, TRBD1 (6 bases). The CDR3 has 14 residues. CDR1 and CDR2 (germline): SNHLY, FYNNEI. V was shortened by 9 bases and J by 1 base, with 12 bases between the two germline ends. The CDR3 reads CASGPGENTGELFF. The CDR3 DNA sequence: TGTGCCAGTGGTCCAGGGGAGAACACCGGGGAGCTGTTTTTT.

The rearrangement joins TRBV19 to TRBJ2-2, with TRBD1 identical over 7 bases. Trimming removed 6 bases from V and 6 bases from J; junction bases left unmatched: 10. The CDR3 covers 15 residues. CDR1 is LNHDA, CDR2 SQIVND, per germline (reference sequence). Here the CDR3 DNA reads TGTGCCAGTAGAAGACAGGGTTTTTTGTCCGGGGAGCTGTTTTTT. Protein product: CASRRQGFLSGELFF.

This clone was observed once. The V call is TRBV2, the J call TRBJ2-2; maybe TRBD1 (5 bases). V lost 8 bases and J 2 bases, leaving 18 bases between the germline ends. The CDR3 runs 16 residues. CDR1 and CDR2 (germline): SNHLY, FYNNEI. The CDR3 sequence is CASSETLTANTGELFF. In nucleotides, the CDR3 is TGTGCCAGCTCCGAAACGTTGACAGCTAACACCGGGGAGCTGTTTTTT.

This clone was detected a few times. The chain carries TRBV3-1 (or the pseudogene TRBV3-2) and TRBJ2-4; tentative D call: TRBD1 (6 bases). CDR3 length: 13 residues. Germline V CDR1 and CDR2: LGHDT, YNNKEL (reference sequence). Trimming stripped 0 bases from V and 7 bases from J, with 7 bases between. CDR3 coding DNA: TGTGCCAGCAGCCAAGATACAGGGAACATTCAGTACTTC. This codes for CASSQDTGNIQYF.

The rearrangement joins TRBV24-1 to TRBJ2-3, with a possible D match to TRBD2 (6 bases). Germline V gene lookup returns CDR1 KGHDR and CDR2 SFDVKD. Deletions cut 5 bases from V and 1 base from J, with 15 bases between. CDR3 length equals 16 residues. This CDR3 is CATSGYGREGTDTQYF. The CDR3 DNA sequence: TGTGCCACCAGTGGCTACGGCAGGGAGGGCACAGATACGCAGTATTTT.

With respect to this clone: The sample has other DNA sequences that encode this CDR3 too. As DNA, the CDR3 is TGTGCCATCAGTACTAGCGGGGGGTCCACAGATACGCAGTATTTT. This translates into CAISTSGGSTDTQYF. The V and J genes are TRBV10-3 and TRBJ2-3; 12 bases fit TRBD2. The CDR3 runs to 15 residues. The J segment lost 2 bases and the V segment lost 5 bases, leaving 2 bases of the junction unmatched. The germline V gene has CDR1 ENHRY and CDR2 SYGVKD.

The chain links TRBV11-2 to TRBJ2-7, with D tentatively TRBD1 (5 bases). CDR1 is SGHAT and CDR2 is FQNNGV in the germline V gene. CDR3 length: 14 amino acids. V lost 6 bases to trimming and J lost 1 base, with 13 bases between them. CDR3 amino acids: CASRRLWTSYEQYF. CDR3 bases: TGTGCCAGCAGGCGTCTTTGGACATCCTACGAGCAGTACTTC. The complete variable domain, with remaining parts taken from reference TRBV11-2 and TRBJ2-7, reads EAGVAQSPRYKIIEKRQSVAFWCNPISGHATLYWYQQILGQGPKLLIQFQNNGVVDDSQLPKDRFSAERLKGVDSTLKIQPAKLEDSAVYLCASRRLWTSYEQYFGPGTRLTVT.